This T cell receptor beta chain came from a study of T cells in Graves' hyperthyroidism and ophthalmopathy (dated by TCRdb to between 2019 and 2020). With respect to the entire study: Peripheral blood samples were taken at initial diagnosis, before any treatment was given. A discovery cohort of about 96 patients, fewer than 50 with Graves' ophthalmopathy and 57 with stable Graves' hyperthyroidism, was used to find distinguishing TCR V-J signatures. Prospective prediction of ophthalmopathy was tested in an independent validation cohort consisting of about 19 hyperthyroidism patients and approximately 16 patients who later progressed to ophthalmopathy. For training and testing, the 100 or so patients in the discovery cohort were randomly divided in a 7:3 ratio. In addition, the study compared T-cell repertoires in thyroid tissue and in blood from about 6 Graves' hyperthyroidism patients. After sampling, hyperthyroidism patients received methimazole starting at 30 mg daily, and ophthalmopathy patients received high-dose intravenous methylprednisolone. TCR Vbeta CDR3 sequencing of approximately 140 peripheral blood samples (over 40 ophthalmopathy, approximately 80 hyperthyroidism and around 17 progressor patients) is reported in the paper. Beyond this particular receptor, the publication reports: During validation, the model predicted progression to ophthalmopathy a median of approximately six months ahead of onset, with approximately 71% sensitivity and about 75% specificity. Most expanded thyroid clonotypes (frequency above 0.001) were also found in blood, which suggests that blood repertoires may mirror thyroid immune responses. Ophthalmopathy was separated from stable hyperthyroidism by a 13 V-J signature model, with just over 85% sensitivity and about 81% specificity obtained in cross-validation and 80%/75% obtained in testing. Sample size was not statistically predetermined, and investigators were not blinded to group allocation.

The TCR beta CDR3 regions were amplified from the RNA transcripts. A first-round RT-PCR of the TCR CDR3 used the HTBI primer set with the Qiagen OneStep RT-PCR kit. The libraries were constructed in a second round of multiplex PCR and then size-selected and purified. Paired-end sequencing of the libraries was performed with 100 bp reads on an Illumina HiSeq2000. Regarding the original processing steps: SOAPnuke was used to process the raw data, throwing out any read that contained adapters or uncalled bases, had a mean Phred below 15, or lacked an exact constant-primer or identifier match. COPE v1.2.5 was used to merge high-quality paired reads, and clonotypes were defined as unique nucleotide sequences. MiTCR v1.1 was used to align clonotypes to the IMGT TRBV, TRBD and TRBJ reference segments. The analysis was restricted to V-J combinations with a frequency above 0.0001, which together covered roughly 99% of the repertoires. The TCS score was defined as the ratio of F50 (clonal expansion) to E x V (chaos), calculated using BLOSUM62-based TCRdist between CDR3 peptides within each V-J. Welch's t-statistics and random forest reduced around 550 V-J features to 13, which were used in a naive Bayes classifier (R e1071). TCRdb reran the public reads through fastp at Q25 and MiXCR, keeping productive beta chains. Entries are consolidated by CDR3 protein sequence, retaining the most common genes and DNA. TCRdb's processing, not the authors', yielded these V and J calls. Present in this sample are fewer than 650,000 distinct CDR3 sequences, approximately 15% of which were seen just once. The ten biggest clones cover 7.1% of the sample.

In the ophthalmopathy patients, disease was moderately to severely active, with a Clinical Activity Score of 3 or more, a NOSPECS grade of 4 or more, and a duration of less than 3 months. The study excluded patients with uncontrolled infections, other autoimmune diseases, pregnancy or lactation. Diagnoses were based on clinical symptoms, serum thyroxine and TRAb, thyroid ultrasound and orbital computed tomography. Ficoll-Paque density gradient centrifugation was used to isolate PBMCs from around 10 ml of fresh peripheral blood. Total RNA was extracted using Trizol reagent, and RNA quality was assessed on an Agilent 2100 Bioanalyzer. Counted from cysteine to phenylalanine, this CDR3 has 12 amino acids. Left in the record is the CDR3 DNA by itself, 36 bases read in frame from the first base. Per the germline V gene, MDHEN is the CDR1 and SYDVKM is the CDR2. A few counts support this clonotype. This clone's antigen is unknown. This may be a read error, as it is one base from a much larger clone.

Specimen: blood. The sequence links TRBV28 to TRBJ2-7; TRBD1 could be the D gene, as 6 bases match. The TCR comes from a woman aged 18-30 years with Graves' ophthalmopathy. The nucleotide sequence reads TGTGCCAGCGGGGACACGCCCTACGGGCAGTACTTC. Its protein product is CASGDTPYGQYF.